The T cell receptor (beta chain) described here comes from a study of cytomegalovirus exposure and HLA in healthy donors. General study results and limits: Cytomegalovirus-associated TCR beta chains were listed, numbering approximately 150. TCR beta chains associated with HLA were, in a later analysis, more clonally expanded than equally common others. A previous analysis found most TCR beta V segments productive roughly 87% or roughly 30% of the time.

This CDR3 has 14 amino acids. Germline V gives CDR1 KGHSH, CDR2 LQKENI. The V end lost 6 bases, the J end lost 3 bases, and 14 bases lay between the germline ends. As for this clone: The antigen is not known.

PCR employed 60 Vbeta and 13 Jbeta primers. Data came from immunoSEQ multiplex PCR; TCRdb stores just in-frame clones and leaves some out. This table holds about 100,000 clones, 78% found once. The origin of this receptor is a woman aged 60-75 years in good health and CMV-seronegative. Material for sequencing was PBMCs. This sequence joins TRBV18 and TRBJ1-2; D not resolved. The CDR3 DNA is TGTGCCAGCTCTCCAAGGGAGGGCTACTATGGCTACACCTTC. It codes for CASSPREGYYGYTF.